One and the same sample provided the 21 T cell receptor beta chains below, sequenced in a study of beta chain features in type 1 diabetes. Expressed TCRB transcripts got sequenced, as all isolated RNA was reverse transcribed. The data were produced by immunoSEQ multiplex PCR, yet TCRdb's version contains in-frame clones alone and is incomplete. This sample carries 250,000 to 300,000 clones, 7.5% to 9.5% of them seen once, and the ten largest clones take more than 0.9%. The sequenced sample consisted of central memory CD4+ T cells from blood. These receptors all stem from a woman younger than 35 in good health.

A few counts support this clone. V gene TRBV7-9 combines with J gene TRBJ2-7; the D gene is possibly TRBD1 (6 bases). The germline V gene encodes CDR1 SEHNR and CDR2 FQNEAQ (reference sequence). The CDR3 contains 15 residues. V was pared by 5 bases and J by 12 bases, with 26 bases between. The CDR3 DNA reads as TGTGCCAGCAGCCAGAATTTGGACAGCCTCCGCCGGTCGTACTTC. It codes for CASSQNLDSLRRSYF.

As for this clone: The sample holds other DNA sequences that translate to the same CDR3. J is TRBJ2-2 and V is TRBV30, with D tentatively TRBD1 (6 bases). The CDR3 spans 13 residues. The germline V and J ends were trimmed by 0 bases and 5 bases, with 7 bases remaining between them. Germline V gives CDR1 GTSNPN, CDR2 SVGIG (reference sequence). This chain's CDR3 is CAWSVRGTGELFF. The CDR3 DNA is TGTGCCTGGAGTGTCAGGGGTACCGGGGAGCTGTTTTTT. The variable domain in full, completed from reference TRBV30 and TRBJ2-2, reads SQTIHQWPATLVQPVGSPLSLECTVEGTSNPNLYWYRQAAGRGLQLLFYSVGIGQISSEVPQNLSASRPQDRQFILSSKKLLLSDSGFYLCAWSVRGTGELFFGEGSRLTVL.

This clone was counted between two and nine times. The chain has TRBV6-5 and TRBJ1-2; TRBD1 matches at 7 bases. J was trimmed by 4 bases and V by 2 bases; bases with no gene match: 7. The length of the CDR3 is 15 residues. Germline CDR1 is MNHEY and CDR2 is SVGAGI. CDR3 amino acids: CASSYRESGGYGYTF. Here the CDR3 DNA reads TGTGCCAGCAGTTACAGGGAGTCAGGGGGCTATGGCTACACCTTC.

In this sample, this clone turned up a few times. This rearrangement joins TRBV2 to TRBJ1-5, with 7 bases that match TRBD1. V lost 11 bases and J lost 7; bases outside the gene matches: 11. Looked up from germline, CDR1 is SNHLY and CDR2 is FYNNEI. The CDR3 loop spans 13 amino acids. CDR3 nucleotides: TGTGCCGGGTCAATACAGGGGTACCAGCCCCAGCATTTT. Its protein product is CAGSIQGYQPQHF.

This clone was detected a few times. V usage is TRBV9 and J usage is TRBJ1-2; D is possibly TRBD1 (6 bases). V dropped 4 bases and J dropped 7 bases, with 17 bases sitting between them. CDR1 is SGDLS, CDR2 YYNGEE, per germline. The CDR3 runs to 14 residues. This CDR3 is CASSRIGGLGGYTF. The CDR3 DNA reads as TGTGCCAGCAGCCGGATAGGGGGGTTGGGTGGCTACACCTTC. Full variable domain (outside the CDR3, taken from reference TRBV9 and TRBJ1-2): DSGVTQTPKHLITATGQRVTLRCSPRSGDLSVYWYQQSLDQGLQFLIQYYNGEERAKGNILERFSAQQFPDLHSELNLSSLELGDSALYFCASSRIGGLGGYTFGSGTRLTVV.

This clone was seen a few times. This chain uses TRBV13 with TRBJ1-1, with no clear D. V was cut by 2 bases and J by 1 base, with 8 bases left in between. The CDR3 is 14 residues long. Germline-derived CDR1 and CDR2 are PRHDT and FYEKMQ (reference sequence). The CDR3 DNA reads as TGTGCCAGCAGCTTATTCAGATCGAACACTGAAGCTTTCTTT. Protein product: CASSLFRSNTEAFF.

This clone was seen a few times. The gene calls are TRBV13 and TRBJ2-7; TRBD1 agrees at 8 bases. V lost 2 bases to trimming and J lost 3 bases; unmatched junction nucleotides: 15. Germline values: CDR1 PRHDT, CDR2 FYEKMQ (reference sequence). This CDR3 is built from 18 residues. In DNA, the CDR3 is TGTGCCAGCAGCTTATTAGCAGGGGGCGGTTATCAATACTACGAGCAGTACTTC. It specifies CASSLLAGGGYQYYEQYF.

The rearrangement links TRBV25-1 to TRBJ2-7; 15 nucleotides match TRBD2. Germline CDR1 MGHDK, CDR2 SYGVNS. The CDR3 has 17 residues. The V segment lost 4 bases and the J segment 4 bases; nucleotides outside the gene matches: 8. In DNA, the CDR3 is TGTGCCAGCAGTGGGGGGACTAGCGGGAGGATTTTGTACGAGCAGTACTTC. Translated: CASSGGTSGRILYEQYF.

This clone occurred a few times. The chain carries TRBV5-4 and TRBJ1-1, with D unclear. Germline CDR1 is SGHNT and CDR2 is YYREEE (reference sequence). The CDR3 has 14 amino acids. Between the trimmed V and J ends, which lost 2 bases and 0 bases, there was a span of 8 bases. The CDR3 DNA is TGTGCCAGCAGCTTCCCGAACTTGAACACTGAAGCTTTCTTT. As protein: CASSFPNLNTEAFF.

For the CDR3, the DNA is TGTGCCAGCAGCCCTGAGGTGAGCGCTATTAGTGAGCAGTTCTTC. It specifies CASSPEVSAISEQFF. The V call is TRBV9, the J call TRBJ2-1; D unclear. Germline values: CDR1 SGDLS, CDR2 YYNGEE. Trimming removed 4 bases at V and 9 bases at J, with 20 bases between. This CDR3 has 15 amino acids.

This clone is classed as medium-sized (0.01 to 0.1%). The CDR3 region has the DNA TGTGCCAGTAGTATCCGGTTCGCAACTAATGAAAAACTGTTTTTT. Translated, it gives CASSIRFATNEKLFF. The genes are TRBV19 and TRBJ1-4; the D is unclear. V lost 3 bases and J lost 0, with 8 bases in between. The CDR3 extends over 15 amino acids. CDR1 and CDR2 from the germline V gene are LNHDA and SQIVND (reference sequence).

This clone has a handful of counts. The genes are TRBV7-3 and TRBJ2-2; D ambiguous. This CDR3 has 13 amino acids. CDR1 and CDR2 from the germline V gene are SGHTA and FQGTGA. V shed 3 bases and J shed 5 bases, with 7 bases lying between them. The CDR3 region has the DNA TGTGCCAGCAGCTTCGGTTTAACCGGGGAGCTGTTTTTT. Amino acid sequence: CASSFGLTGELFF. Full variable domain (remainder filled in from reference TRBV7-3 and TRBJ2-2): GAGVSQTPSNKVTEKGKYVELRCDPISGHTALYWYRQSLGQGPEFLIYFQGTGAADDSGLPNDRFFAVRPEGSVSTLKIQRTERGDSAVYLCASSFGLTGELFFGEGSRLTVL.

This clone showed up many times. This chain joins TRBV19 and TRBJ2-6; tentative D call: TRBD2 (6 bases). This CDR3 has 15 amino acids. Trimming removed 5 bases from V and 2 bases from J, with 10 bases in between. Germline values: CDR1 LNHDA, CDR2 SQIVND (reference sequence). CDR3 sequence reads: CASSLTGAGANVLTF. In DNA form, the CDR3 reads TGTGCCAGTAGTTTAACGGGGGCTGGGGCCAACGTCCTGACTTTC. The whole variable domain, remainder taken from reference TRBV19 and TRBJ2-6, is DGGITQSPKYLFRKEGQNVTLSCEQNLNHDAMYWYRQDPGQGLRLIYYSQIVNDFQKGDIAEGYSVSREKKESFPLTVTSAQKNPTAFYLCASSLTGAGANVLTFGAGSRLTVL.

In this sample, this clone turned up a few times. The rearrangement uses TRBV7-9 and TRBJ2-7; tentative D call: TRBD2 (5 bases). This CDR3 is built from 13 residues. The ends were cut back, 6 bases at V and 0 bases at J, with 9 bases in the middle. Germline V gives CDR1 SEHNR, CDR2 FQNEAQ (reference sequence). CDR3 bases: TGTGCCAGCAGGGACGGGGTCTCCTACGAGCAGTACTTC. Its protein is CASRDGVSYEQYF.

This clone was detected ten times or more. The J gene is TRBJ1-5, the V gene TRBV7-2, with 8 bases that match TRBD1. Trimming cost V 1 base and J 3 bases; bases outside gene matches: 5. Germline CDR1 and CDR2: SGHTA and FQGNSA. The CDR3 spans 16 residues. The CDR3, as DNA: TGTGCCAGCAGCTTAGTGGGGACAGGTACCAATCAGCCCCAGCATTTT. As protein: CASSLVGTGTNQPQHF. Filled out from reference TRBV7-2 and TRBJ1-5, the complete variable domain reads GAGVSQSPSNKVTEKGKDVELRCDPISGHTALYWYRQSLGQGLEFLIYFQGNSAPDKSGLPSDRFSAERTGGSVSTLTIQRTQQEDSAVYLCASSLVGTGTNQPQHFGDGTRLSIL.

V is TRBV27 and J is TRBJ2-1; D is uncertain. V gave up 8 bases and J gave up 0 bases, with 8 bases separating them. Germline CDR1 and CDR2: MNHEY and SMNVEV (reference sequence). This CDR3 has 13 amino acids. The CDR3 loop reads CASRLSSYNEQFF. The DNA for the CDR3 is TGTGCCAGCCGGTTAAGCTCCTACAATGAGCAGTTCTTC.

This clone showed up just a few times. V and J are TRBV7-8 and TRBJ2-5; no definite D call. Matching the DNA end better, TRBJ2-7 makes the J call doubtful. CDR3 size: 15 residues. Germline V gives CDR1 SGHVS, CDR2 FQNEAQ. The CDR3: CASSLGPGLSYEQYF. DNA of the CDR3: TGTGCCAGCAGCTTAGGCCCGGGTCTCTCCTACGAGCAGTACTTC.

A few counts support this clone. This sequence joins TRBV5-1 and TRBJ2-1; 7 bases fit TRBD1. Per germline, CDR1 SGHRS and CDR2 YFSETQ. This CDR3 is 14 amino acids long. V trimming: 4 bases; J trimming: 4 bases; junction bases outside the gene matches: 5. This CDR3 is CASSPGTVYNEQFF. The CDR3 nucleotides are TGCGCCAGCAGCCCGGGGACAGTTTACAATGAGCAGTTCTTC.

The chain is built from TRBV5-1 and TRBJ1-1; possible D gene TRBD1, 6 bases. Germline-derived CDR1 and CDR2 are SGHRS and YFSETQ. This CDR3 has 14 residues. V shed 0 bases and J shed 7 bases, with 13 bases lying between them. CDR3 DNA: TGCGCCAGCAGCTTGGTGGGACAACTTGATGAAGCTTTCTTT. Translated: CASSLVGQLDEAFF. Together with reference TRBV5-1 and TRBJ1-1, the CDR3 gives the full variable domain: KAGVTQTPRYLIKTRGQQVTLSCSPISGHRSVSWYQQTPGQGLQFLFEYFSETQRNKGNFPGRFSGRQFSNSRSEMNVSTLELGDSALYLCASSLVGQLDEAFFGQGTRLTVV.

The V gene is TRBV7-9, the J gene TRBJ1-2; unclear D gene. CDR3 size: 14 residues. Trimming cost V 1 base and J 8 bases, with 14 bases left between them. Germline values: CDR1 SEHNR, CDR2 FQNEAQ (reference sequence). This CDR3 is CASSLGRQPEGYTF. In DNA, the CDR3 is TGTGCCAGCAGCTTAGGACGGCAGCCGGAGGGCTACACCTTC.

Many counts were recorded for this clone. The chain joins TRBV5-1 to TRBJ2-6; TRBD1 matches at 9 bases. The V gene's germline CDR1 is SGHRS and CDR2 YFSETQ. With 3 bases clipped from V and 1 base from J, the junction kept 11 bases outside the gene matches. The CDR3 length is 19 residues. CDR3 amino acids: CASSSPTGTGLSGANVLTF. CDR3 nucleotides: TGCGCCAGCAGCTCACCGACCGGGACAGGGCTTTCTGGGGCCAACGTCCTGACTTTC.